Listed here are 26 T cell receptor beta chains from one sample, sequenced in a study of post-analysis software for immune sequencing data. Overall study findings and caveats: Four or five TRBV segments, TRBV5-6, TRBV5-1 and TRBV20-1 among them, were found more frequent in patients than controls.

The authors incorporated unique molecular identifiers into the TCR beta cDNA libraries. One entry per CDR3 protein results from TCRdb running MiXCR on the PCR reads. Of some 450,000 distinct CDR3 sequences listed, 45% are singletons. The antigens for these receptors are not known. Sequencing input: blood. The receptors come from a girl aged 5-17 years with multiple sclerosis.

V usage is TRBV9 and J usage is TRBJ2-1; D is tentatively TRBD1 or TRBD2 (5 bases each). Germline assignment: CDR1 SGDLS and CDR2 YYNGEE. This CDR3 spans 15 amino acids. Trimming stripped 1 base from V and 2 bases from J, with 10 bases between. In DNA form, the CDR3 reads TGTGCCAGCAGCGTATGGGGGAGTCCCTACAATGAGCAGTTCTTC. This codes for CASSVWGSPYNEQFF.

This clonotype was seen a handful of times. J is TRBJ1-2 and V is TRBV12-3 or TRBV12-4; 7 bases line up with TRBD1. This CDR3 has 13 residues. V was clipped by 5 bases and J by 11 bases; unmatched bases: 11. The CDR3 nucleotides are TGTGCCAGCAGTAAAGAATGGGACAGAGGATACACCTTC. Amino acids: CASSKEWDRGYTF.

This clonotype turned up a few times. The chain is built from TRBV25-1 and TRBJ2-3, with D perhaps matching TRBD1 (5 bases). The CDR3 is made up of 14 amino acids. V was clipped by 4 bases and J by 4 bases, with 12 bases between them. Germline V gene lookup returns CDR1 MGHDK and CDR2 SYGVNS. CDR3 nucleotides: TGTGCCAGCAGTGTGAGACAGACGTCAGATACGCAGTATTTT. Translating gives CASSVRQTSDTQYF.

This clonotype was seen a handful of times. CDR3 region: CASSGIAGVRGGSYEQYF. The CDR3 region has the DNA TGTGCCAGCAGCGGGATAGCGGGGGTCAGGGGTGGCTCCTACGAGCAGTACTTC. The chain recombines TRBV25-1 with TRBJ2-7, with TRBD2 identical over 9 bases. Looked up from germline, CDR1 is MGHDK and CDR2 is SYGVNS. Losses at the gene ends were 6 bases for V and 0 bases for J; bases not matched to a gene: 15. The CDR3 length is 18 residues.

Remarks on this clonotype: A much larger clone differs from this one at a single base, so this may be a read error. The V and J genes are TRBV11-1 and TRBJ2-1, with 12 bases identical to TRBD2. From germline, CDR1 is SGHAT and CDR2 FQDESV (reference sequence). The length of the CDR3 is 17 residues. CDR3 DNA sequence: TGTGCCAGCAGCTTATGGACTAGCGGGACTTCCTACAATAAGCAGTTCTTC. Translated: CASSLWTSGTSYNKQFF. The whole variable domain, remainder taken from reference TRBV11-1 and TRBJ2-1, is EAEVAQSPRYKITEKSQAVAFWCDPISGHATLYWYRQILGQGPELLVQFQDESVVDDSQLPKDRFSAERLKGVDSTLKIQPAELGDSAMYLCASSLWTSGTSYNKQFFGPGTRLTVL.

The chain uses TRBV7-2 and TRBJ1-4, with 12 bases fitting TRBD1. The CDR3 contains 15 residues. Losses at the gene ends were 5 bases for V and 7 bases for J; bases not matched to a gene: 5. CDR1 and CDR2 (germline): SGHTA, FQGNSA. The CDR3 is CASSPRDRGPEKLFF. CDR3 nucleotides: TGTGCCAGCAGCCCCCGGGACAGGGGGCCTGAAAAACTGTTTTTT.

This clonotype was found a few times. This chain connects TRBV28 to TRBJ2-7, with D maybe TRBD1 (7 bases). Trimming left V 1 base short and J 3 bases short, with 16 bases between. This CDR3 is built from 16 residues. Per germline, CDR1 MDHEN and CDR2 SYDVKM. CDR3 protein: CASSLFRRGPRYEQYF. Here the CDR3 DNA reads TGTGCCAGCAGTTTATTTAGGAGGGGGCCCCGCTACGAGCAGTACTTC.

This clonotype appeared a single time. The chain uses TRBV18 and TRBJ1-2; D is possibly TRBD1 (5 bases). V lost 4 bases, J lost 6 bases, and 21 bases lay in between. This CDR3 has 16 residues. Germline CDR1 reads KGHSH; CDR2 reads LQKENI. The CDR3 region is CASSLPKGATPDGYTF. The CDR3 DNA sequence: TGTGCCAGCTCACTGCCGAAAGGGGCGACACCGGATGGCTACACCTTC. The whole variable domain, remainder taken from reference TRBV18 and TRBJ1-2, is NAGVMQNPRHLVRRRGQEARLRCSPMKGHSHVYWYRQLPEEGLKFMVYLQKENIIDESGMPKERFSAEFPKEGPSILRIQQVVRGDSAAYFCASSLPKGATPDGYTFGSGTRLTVV.

CDR3 region: CASSYRDYNEQFF. CDR3 DNA sequence: TGTGCCAGCAGTTACCGGGACTACAATGAGCAGTTCTTC. The rearrangement uses TRBV6-2 or TRBV6-3 and TRBJ2-1, with D perhaps matching TRBD2 (5 bases). The CDR3 is 13 amino acids. The V end lost 2 bases, the J end lost 3 bases, and 5 bases lay between the germline ends. From germline, CDR1 is MNHEY and CDR2 SVGEGT.

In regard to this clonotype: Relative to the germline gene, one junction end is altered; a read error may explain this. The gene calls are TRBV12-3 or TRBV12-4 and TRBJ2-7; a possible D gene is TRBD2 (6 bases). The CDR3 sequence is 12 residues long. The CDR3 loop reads CTSSKGLYEQYF. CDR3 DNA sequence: TGTACCAGCAGTAAAGGACTATACGAGCAGTACTTC.

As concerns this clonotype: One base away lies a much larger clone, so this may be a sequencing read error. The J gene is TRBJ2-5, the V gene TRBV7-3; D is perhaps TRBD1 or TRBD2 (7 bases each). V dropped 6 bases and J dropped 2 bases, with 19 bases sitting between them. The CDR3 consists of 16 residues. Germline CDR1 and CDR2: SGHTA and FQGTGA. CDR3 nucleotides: TGTGCCAGCAGATCAGCGGGACAGTGCAAACAAGAGACCCAGTACTTC. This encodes CASRSAGQCKQETQYF.

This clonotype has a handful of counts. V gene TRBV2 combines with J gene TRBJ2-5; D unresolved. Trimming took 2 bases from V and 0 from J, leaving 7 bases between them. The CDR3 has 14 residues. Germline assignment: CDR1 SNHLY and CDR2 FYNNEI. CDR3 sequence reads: CASSESDYQETQYF. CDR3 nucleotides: TGTGCCAGCAGTGAATCTGATTACCAAGAGACCCAGTACTTC.

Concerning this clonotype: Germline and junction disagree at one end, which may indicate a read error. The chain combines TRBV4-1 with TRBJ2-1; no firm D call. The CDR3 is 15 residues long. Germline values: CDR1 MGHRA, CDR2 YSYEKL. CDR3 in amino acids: CASSDLDDSYNERFF. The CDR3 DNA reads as TGCGCCAGCAGTGACTTGGACGACTCCTACAATGAGCGGTTCTTC.

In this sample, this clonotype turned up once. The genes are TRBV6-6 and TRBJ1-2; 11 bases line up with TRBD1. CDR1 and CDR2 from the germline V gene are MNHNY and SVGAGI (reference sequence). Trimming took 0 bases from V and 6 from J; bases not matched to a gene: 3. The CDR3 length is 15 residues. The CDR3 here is CASSYSLDRGHGYTF. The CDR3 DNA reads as TGTGCCAGCAGTTACTCTCTGGACAGGGGGCATGGCTACACCTTC.

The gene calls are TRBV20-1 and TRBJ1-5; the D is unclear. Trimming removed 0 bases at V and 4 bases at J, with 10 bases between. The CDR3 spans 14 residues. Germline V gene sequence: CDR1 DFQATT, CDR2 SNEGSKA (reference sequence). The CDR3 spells CSARDPASNQPQHF. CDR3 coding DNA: TGCAGTGCTAGAGATCCGGCGTCGAATCAGCCCCAGCATTTT.

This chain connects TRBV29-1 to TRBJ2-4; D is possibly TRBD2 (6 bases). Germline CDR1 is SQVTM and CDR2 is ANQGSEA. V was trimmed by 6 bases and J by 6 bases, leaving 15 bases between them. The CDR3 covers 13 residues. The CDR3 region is CSVGSSGGNIQYF. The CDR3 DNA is TGCAGCGTCGGAAGTTCCGGGGGAAACATTCAGTACTTC.

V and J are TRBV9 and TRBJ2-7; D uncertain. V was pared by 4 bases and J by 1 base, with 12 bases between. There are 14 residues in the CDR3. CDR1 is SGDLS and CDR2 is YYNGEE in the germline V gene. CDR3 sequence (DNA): TGTGCCAGCAGCCAAAGGGCAGAGTCCTACGAGCAGTACTTC. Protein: CASSQRAESYEQYF.

CDR3: CAISTDRFSYEQYF. CDR3 nucleotide sequence: TGTGCCATCTCCACGGACAGGTTCTCCTACGAGCAGTACTTC. The rearrangement joins TRBV10-3 to TRBJ2-7; 7 bases are shared with TRBD1. CDR1 is ENHRY, CDR2 SYGVKD, per germline. This CDR3 is built from 14 residues. Germline trimming cut 8 bases from V and 0 bases from J; bases unmatched to any gene: 7.

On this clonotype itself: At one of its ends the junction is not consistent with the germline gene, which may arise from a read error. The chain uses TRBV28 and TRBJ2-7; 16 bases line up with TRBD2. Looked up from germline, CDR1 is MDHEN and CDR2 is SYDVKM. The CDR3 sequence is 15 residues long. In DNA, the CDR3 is TGTGTCAGCAGCTCCGGGACTAGCGGGAGGGCCTCCCAGTACTTC. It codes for CVSSSGTSGRASQYF.

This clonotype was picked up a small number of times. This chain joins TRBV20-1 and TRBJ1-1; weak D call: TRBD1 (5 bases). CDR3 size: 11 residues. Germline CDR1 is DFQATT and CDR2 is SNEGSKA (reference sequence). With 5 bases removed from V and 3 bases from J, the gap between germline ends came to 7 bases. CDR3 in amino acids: CSAGTDTEAFF. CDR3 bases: TGCAGTGCTGGGACCGACACTGAAGCTTTCTTT.

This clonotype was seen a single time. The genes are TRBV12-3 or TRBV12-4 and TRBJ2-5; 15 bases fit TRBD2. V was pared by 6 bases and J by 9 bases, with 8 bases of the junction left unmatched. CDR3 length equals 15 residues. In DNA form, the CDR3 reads TGTGCCAGCAGAGGACTAGCGGGAGGGTTGGAGGCCCAGTACTTC. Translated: CASRGLAGGLEAQYF.

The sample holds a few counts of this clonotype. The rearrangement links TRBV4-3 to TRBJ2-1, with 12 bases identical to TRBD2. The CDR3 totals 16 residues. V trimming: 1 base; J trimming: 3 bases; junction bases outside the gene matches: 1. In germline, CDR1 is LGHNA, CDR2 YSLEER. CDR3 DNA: TGCGCCAGCAGCCAAGGGACTAGCGGGATCTACAATGAGCAGTTCTTC. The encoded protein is CASSQGTSGIYNEQFF.

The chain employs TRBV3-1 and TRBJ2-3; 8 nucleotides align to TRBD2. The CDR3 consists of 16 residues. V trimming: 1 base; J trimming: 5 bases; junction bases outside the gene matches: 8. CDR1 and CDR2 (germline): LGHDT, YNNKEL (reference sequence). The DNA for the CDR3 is TGTGCCAGCAGCCAAGGAAAAGCGGGAGCTGGAGATACGCAGTATTTT. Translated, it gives CASSQGKAGAGDTQYF.

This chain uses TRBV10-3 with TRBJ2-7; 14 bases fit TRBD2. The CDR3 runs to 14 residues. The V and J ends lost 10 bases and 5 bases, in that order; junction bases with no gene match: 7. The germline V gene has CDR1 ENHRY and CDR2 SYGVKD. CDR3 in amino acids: CATKGLAGVNEQYF. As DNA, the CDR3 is TGTGCCACCAAGGGACTAGCGGGAGTGAACGAGCAGTACTTC.

The CDR3 sequence: CSPRAAGNQPQHF. The CDR3 bases are TGCAGCCCACGTGCGGCGGGGAATCAGCCCCAGCATTTT. This chain links TRBV29-1 with TRBJ1-5; no clear D gene. The CDR3 totals 13 residues. Between the trimmed V and J ends, which lost 8 bases and 4 bases, there was a span of 15 bases. Germline assignment: CDR1 SQVTM and CDR2 ANQGSEA.

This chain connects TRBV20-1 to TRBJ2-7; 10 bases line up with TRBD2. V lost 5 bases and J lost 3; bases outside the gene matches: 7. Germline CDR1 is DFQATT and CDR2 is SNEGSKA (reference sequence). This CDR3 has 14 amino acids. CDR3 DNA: TGCAGTGCTGTTGCCGGGACTAGCGACTACGAGCAGTACTTC. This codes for CSAVAGTSDYEQYF.